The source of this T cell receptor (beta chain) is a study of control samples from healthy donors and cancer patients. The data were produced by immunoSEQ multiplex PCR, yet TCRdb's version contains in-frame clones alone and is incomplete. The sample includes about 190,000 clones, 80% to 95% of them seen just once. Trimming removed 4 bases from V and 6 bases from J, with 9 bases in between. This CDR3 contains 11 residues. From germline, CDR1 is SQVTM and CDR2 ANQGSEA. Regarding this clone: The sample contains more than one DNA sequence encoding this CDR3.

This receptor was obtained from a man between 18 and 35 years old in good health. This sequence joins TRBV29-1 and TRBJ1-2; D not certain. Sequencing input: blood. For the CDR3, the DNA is TGCAGCGTTGGACCACGCGATGGCTACACCTTC. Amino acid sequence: CSVGPRDGYTF.